This TCR beta chain was sequenced during a study of blood T cell repertoires in COVID-19. The assay was immunoSEQ multiplex PCR, and TCRdb's table has in-frame clones only and misses some. The table includes more than 25,000 clones, 75% to 90% detected once. The CDR3 is made up of 14 amino acids. From germline, CDR1 is LNHDA and CDR2 SQIVND (reference sequence). Trimming removed 7 bases from V and 1 base from J, with 11 bases in between. The V call is TRBV19, the J call TRBJ2-1; possibly TRBD2 for D (7 bases). The TCR was taken from a man aged 60-69 years with acute or convalescent COVID-19. Sequenced sample: peripheral blood. The CDR3 region is CASKGGGSYNEQFF. CDR3 bases: TGTGCCAGTAAGGGGGGGGGATCCTACAATGAGCAGTTCTTC.